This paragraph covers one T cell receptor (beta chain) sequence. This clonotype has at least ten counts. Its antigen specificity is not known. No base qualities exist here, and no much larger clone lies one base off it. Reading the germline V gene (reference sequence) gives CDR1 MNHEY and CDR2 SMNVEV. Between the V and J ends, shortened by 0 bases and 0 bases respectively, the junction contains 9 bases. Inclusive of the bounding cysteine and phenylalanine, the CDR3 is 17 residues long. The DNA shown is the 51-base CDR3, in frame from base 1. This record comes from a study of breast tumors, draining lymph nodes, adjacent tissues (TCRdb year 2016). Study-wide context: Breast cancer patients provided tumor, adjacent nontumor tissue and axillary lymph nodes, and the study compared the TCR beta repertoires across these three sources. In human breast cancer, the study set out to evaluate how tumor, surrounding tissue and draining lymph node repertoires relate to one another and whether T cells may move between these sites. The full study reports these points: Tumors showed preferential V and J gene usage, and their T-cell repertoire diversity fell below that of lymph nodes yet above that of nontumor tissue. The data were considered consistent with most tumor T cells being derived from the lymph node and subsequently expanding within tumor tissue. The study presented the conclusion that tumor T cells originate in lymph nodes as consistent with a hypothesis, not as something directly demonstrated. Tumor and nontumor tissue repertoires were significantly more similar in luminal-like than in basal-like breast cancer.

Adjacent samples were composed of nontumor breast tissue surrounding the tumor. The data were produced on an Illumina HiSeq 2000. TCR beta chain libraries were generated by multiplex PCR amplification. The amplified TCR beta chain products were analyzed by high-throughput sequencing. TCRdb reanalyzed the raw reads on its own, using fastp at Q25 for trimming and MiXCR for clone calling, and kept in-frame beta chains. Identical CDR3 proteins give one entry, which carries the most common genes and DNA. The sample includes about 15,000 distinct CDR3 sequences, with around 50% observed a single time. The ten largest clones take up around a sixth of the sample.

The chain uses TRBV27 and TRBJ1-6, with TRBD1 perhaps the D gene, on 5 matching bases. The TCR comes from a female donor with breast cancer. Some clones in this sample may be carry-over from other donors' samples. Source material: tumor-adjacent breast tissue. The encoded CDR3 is CASSLSRASSYNSPLHF. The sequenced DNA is TGTGCCAGCAGTTTATCCAGGGCAAGCTCCTATAATTCACCCCTCCACTTT.